This paragraph covers one T cell receptor (beta chain) sequence. The antigen is unknown. The data originate from a study of T cell responses to AZD1222 COVID-19 vaccine. V was cut by 1 base and J by 2 bases, with 11 bases left in between. In germline, CDR1 is LGHNA, CDR2 YNFKEQ. This CDR3 has 15 residues. The method was immunoSEQ multiplex PCR; TCRdb's version includes in-frame clones alone and lacks a portion of them. The table records 130,000 or so clones, roughly 84% of them present only once. Findings and limits, study-wide: Reportedly, nearly half the spike-specific TCRs target unmutated variant regions. All repertoire sampling was performed exclusively after the peak T cell response. The donor group comprised mostly white British people and more females; the analysis possibly underestimated clonal diversity.

The V call is TRBV4-2, the J call TRBJ2-5; D is ambiguous. This TCR came from an adult in good health. Specimen: peripheral blood, collected on day 0 of AZD1222 vaccination. DNA of the CDR3: TGTGCCAGCAGCCAAGGGTCTAGGGCACAAGAGACCCAGTACTTC. This translates into CASSQGSRAQETQYF.